The sequence of this TCR beta chain was determined in a study of cytomegalovirus exposure and HLA in healthy donors. The CDR3 runs to 15 residues. Trimming cost V 4 bases and J 6 bases; bases outside gene matches: 10. In germline, CDR1 is LNHDA, CDR2 SQIVND (reference sequence). It was with 60 Vbeta and 13 Jbeta primers that the PCR ran. Some clones are missing from TCRdb's copy, which holds only in-frame ones; the method was immunoSEQ multiplex PCR. The sample carries roughly 100,000 clones, roughly three quarters recorded once. The chain carries TRBV19 and TRBJ2-7, with 9 bases matching TRBD1. The receptor was derived from a female donor in good health and CMV-seronegative. Sample: PBMCs. The CDR3 loop is CASSTWDREAREQYF. The CDR3, as DNA: TGTGCCAGTAGTACATGGGACAGGGAGGCTCGCGAGCAGTACTTC. Filled out from reference TRBV19 and TRBJ2-7, the complete variable domain reads DGGITQSPKYLFRKEGQNVTLSCEQNLNHDAMYWYRQDPGQGLRLIYYSQIVNDFQKGDIAEGYSVSREKKESFPLTVTSAQKNPTAFYLCASSTWDREAREQYFGPGTRLTVT.